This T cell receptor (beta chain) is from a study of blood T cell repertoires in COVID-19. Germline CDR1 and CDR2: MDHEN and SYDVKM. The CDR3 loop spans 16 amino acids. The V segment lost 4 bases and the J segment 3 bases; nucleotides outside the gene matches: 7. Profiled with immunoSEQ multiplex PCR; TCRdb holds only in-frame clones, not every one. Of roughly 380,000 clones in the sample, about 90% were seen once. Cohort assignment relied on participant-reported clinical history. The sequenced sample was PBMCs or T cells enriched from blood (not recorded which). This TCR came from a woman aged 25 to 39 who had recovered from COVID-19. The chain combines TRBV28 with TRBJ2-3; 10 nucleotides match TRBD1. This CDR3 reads CASSSAGGQGTDTQYF. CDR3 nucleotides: TGTGCCAGCAGTTCTGCCGGGGGACAGGGGACAGATACGCAGTATTTT.